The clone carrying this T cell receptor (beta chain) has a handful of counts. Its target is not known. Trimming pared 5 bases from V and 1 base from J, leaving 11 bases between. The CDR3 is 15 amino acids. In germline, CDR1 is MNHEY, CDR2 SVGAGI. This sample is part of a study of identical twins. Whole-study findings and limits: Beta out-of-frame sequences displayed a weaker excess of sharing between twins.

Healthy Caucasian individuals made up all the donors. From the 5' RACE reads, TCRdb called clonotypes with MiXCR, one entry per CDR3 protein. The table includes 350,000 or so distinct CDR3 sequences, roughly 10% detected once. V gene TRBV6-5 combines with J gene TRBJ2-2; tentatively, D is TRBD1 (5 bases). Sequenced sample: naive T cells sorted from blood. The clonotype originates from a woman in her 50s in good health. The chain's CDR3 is CASSKGDRNTGELFF. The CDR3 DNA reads TGTGCCAGCAGTAAAGGTGACAGGAACACCGGGGAGCTGTTTTTT.